This entry concerns a single T cell receptor beta chain. What it binds is unknown. 60 Vbeta and 13 Jbeta primers were used in PCR. Using immunoSEQ multiplex PCR, the repertoire was profiled, and TCRdb retains in-frame clones only, with some absent. Here the sample spans over 200,000 clones, around 89% being singletons. This record comes from a study of cytomegalovirus exposure and HLA in healthy donors. Points from the study as a whole: Compared with the roughly 700-donor mean, an Asian-associated ancestry cluster reportedly had fewer N-insertions, according to a later analysis. Prediction of most subjects' HLA-A and HLA-B alleles by TCR beta sequences was reportedly accurate.

Germline lookup yields CDR1 SNHLY and CDR2 FYNNEI. CDR3 length: 16 amino acids. V lost 4 bases to trimming and J lost 1 base, with 14 bases between them. The chain carries TRBV2 and TRBJ1-3; tentative D call: TRBD1 (5 bases). Sequenced material: PBMCs. The clonotype comes from a woman in her late teens or twenties in good health and CMV-seronegative. The CDR3 DNA is TGTGCCAGCAGTGGAGAAGGGGTGGTTTCTGGAAACACCATATATTTT. Protein product: CASSGEGVVSGNTIYF.